This T cell receptor beta chain originates from a study of graft-versus-host responses after intestinal transplantation. On this clone itself: The antigen remains undetermined.

The V end was cut by 3 bases, the J end by 0 bases, with 15 bases between. The germline CDR1 and CDR2 sequences are LNHDA and SQIVND (reference sequence). This CDR3 has 17 residues. Here immunoSEQ multiplex PCR was the method, and the copy in TCRdb shows in-frame clones only, minus some. The sample includes roughly 120,000 clones, 90% of them seen just once. V is TRBV19 and J is TRBJ1-3, with D perhaps TRBD1 (5 bases). This sequence originates from a human donor who received an intestinal transplant. The material sequenced was unstimulated CD4+ T cells sorted from spleen or lymph node cells, taken before intestinal transplant. The CDR3 nucleotides read TGTGCCAGTAGTATCCGAGCGGGGCCCCACTCTGGAAACACCATATATTTT. As protein: CASSIRAGPHSGNTIYF.